The 26 T cell receptor beta chains below all came from one sample that was sequenced in a study of cytomegalovirus exposure and HLA in healthy donors. 60 Vbeta and 13 Jbeta primers were used in PCR. Sequenced by immunoSEQ multiplex PCR; TCRdb stores in-frame clones only, minus some. This sample has around 110,000 clones, with roughly four fifths found just once. Sequencing used PBMCs. These receptor sequences come from a young woman in good health and CMV-seronegative.

V is TRBV15 and J is TRBJ2-7, with 9 bases matching TRBD1. The CDR3 runs 16 residues. The germline CDR1 and CDR2 sequences are LNHNV and YYDKDF (reference sequence). Trimming took 5 bases from V and 3 from J; bases not matched to a gene: 11. CDR3 nucleotide sequence: TGTGCCACCAGCTTATTCCCGGGACAGGGCCACTACGAGCAGTACTTC. Encoded protein: CATSLFPGQGHYEQYF.

This clone was counted only a few times. This chain joins TRBV7-8 and TRBJ2-7; 7 bases agree with TRBD1. V lost 1 base to trimming and J lost 9 bases; unmatched junction nucleotides: 12. The CDR3 is 15 residues long. From germline, CDR1 is SGHVS and CDR2 FQNEAQ. In DNA, the CDR3 is TGTGCCAGCAGCTTAGTCGAGCAGGGGGTACGTGGGCAGTACTTC. Translation gives CASSLVEQGVRGQYF. The entire variable domain, with the rest obtained from reference TRBV7-8 and TRBJ2-7, is as follows: GAGVSQSPRYKVAKRGQDVALRCDPISGHVSLFWYQQALGQGPEFLTYFQNEAQLDKSGLPSDRFFAERPEGSVSTLKIQRTQQEDSAVYLCASSLVEQGVRGQYFGPGTRLTVT.

This chain uses TRBV28 with TRBJ1-4, with D possibly matching TRBD1 (5 bases). V was shortened by 6 bases and J by 8 bases, with 19 bases between the two germline ends. From germline, CDR1 is MDHEN and CDR2 SYDVKM. The CDR3 contains 15 residues. The CDR3: CASRSWTSGGEKLFF. CDR3 DNA sequence: TGTGCCAGCAGATCCTGGACGTCCGGGGGAGAAAAACTGTTTTTT.

The rearrangement joins TRBV2 to TRBJ2-6; 9 bases map to TRBD1. This CDR3 contains 17 residues. Germline CDR1 and CDR2: SNHLY and FYNNEI. J lost 0 bases, V lost 4 bases, and 4 bases had no gene match. The CDR3: CASSAHRGLSGANVLTF. The DNA of the CDR3 is TGTGCCAGCAGTGCTCACAGGGGGCTCTCTGGGGCCAACGTCCTGACTTTC.

This chain uses TRBV5-1 with TRBJ1-3, with D perhaps TRBD1 (5 bases). The V gene lost 5 bases and the J gene lost 2 bases, with 8 bases spanning the gap. The CDR3 runs 13 residues. Per the germline V gene, CDR1 is SGHRS and CDR2 is YFSETQ. The CDR3 DNA is TGCGCCAGCAGACGGGGGACTGGAAACACCATATATTTT. Its protein product is CASRRGTGNTIYF.

This chain connects TRBV28 to TRBJ2-7; D is unclear. Germline-derived CDR1 and CDR2 are MDHEN and SYDVKM. V was clipped by 2 bases and J by 7 bases, with 6 bases between them. The CDR3 has 11 amino acids. The CDR3 loop is CASSLEREQYF. In DNA, the CDR3 is TGTGCCAGCAGTTTAGAGAGAGAGCAGTACTTC.

In its sample, this clone was seen a few times. This chain joins TRBV5-1 and TRBJ2-1, with 10 nucleotides matching TRBD1. After removal of 4 bases from V and 10 bases from J, the junction contained 8 bases not matched to a gene. This CDR3 contains 14 residues. Germline-derived CDR1 and CDR2 are SGHRS and YFSETQ. CDR3 protein: CASSQGTGEVEQFF. DNA of the CDR3: TGCGCCAGCAGCCAAGGGACAGGGGAAGTAGAGCAGTTCTTC.

This chain joins TRBV28 and TRBJ2-1; D uncertain. Trimming took 2 bases from V and 8 from J, leaving 7 bases between them. The CDR3 has 12 residues. Germline V lookup: CDR1 MDHEN, CDR2 SYDVKM. In DNA form, the CDR3 reads TGTGCCAGCAGTTTAAACGGGTATGAGCAGTTCTTC. Translated, it gives CASSLNGYEQFF.

This clone was observed a handful of times. The chain is built from TRBV28 and TRBJ2-7; 7 bases align to TRBD1. CDR3 length equals 16 residues. The junction had 9 bases not matched to a gene; V was cut back by 4 bases and J by 0 bases. Looked up from germline, CDR1 is MDHEN and CDR2 is SYDVKM. The CDR3 here is CASSSVVRGYSYEQYF. CDR3 bases: TGTGCCAGCAGTTCGGTCGTCAGGGGGTACTCCTACGAGCAGTACTTC.

With respect to this clone: A junction end diverges from the germline sequence, so it may reflect a read error. The CDR3 sequence is CASSLSENQPQHF. DNA of the CDR3: TGTGCTAGCAGCCTGAGCGAGAATCAGCCCCAGCATTTT. The J gene is TRBJ1-5, the V gene TRBV7-7; unclear D gene. The length of the CDR3 is 13 residues. The V gene's germline CDR1 is SSHAT and CDR2 FNYEAQ (reference sequence).

The chain has TRBV30 and TRBJ1-3, with D possibly matching TRBD1 (6 bases). Trimming removed 3 bases at V and 4 bases at J, with 16 bases between. Germline-derived CDR1 and CDR2 are GTSNPN and SVGIG (reference sequence). The CDR3 spans 15 residues. The CDR3 DNA follows: TGTGCCTGGAGCCGACGGGGGGCGCGAGGAAACACCATATATTTT. It yields the protein CAWSRRGARGNTIYF.

The sample holds a few counts of this clone. The chain combines TRBV25-1 with TRBJ2-5, with 7 nucleotides matching TRBD1. This CDR3 comprises 15 residues. CDR1 and CDR2 from the germline V gene are MGHDK and SYGVNS. J was trimmed by 1 base and V by 3 bases; bases with no gene match: 5. The CDR3 is CASSDKGTAQETQYF. Here the CDR3 DNA reads TGTGCCAGCAGTGATAAGGGGACAGCCCAAGAGACCCAGTACTTC. Together with reference TRBV25-1 and TRBJ2-5, the CDR3 gives the full variable domain: EADIYQTPRYLVIGTGKKITLECSQTMGHDKMYWYQQDPGMELHLIHYSYGVNSTEKGDLSSESTVSRIRTEHFPLTLESARPSHTSQYLCASSDKGTAQETQYFGPGTRLLVL.

A word on this clone: The same CDR3 can be traced to other DNA sequences in this sample. In DNA, the CDR3 is TGTGCCAGCATGGGACTAGCGGGGGGCCAAAATCGGTTCTACGAGCAGTACTTC. It encodes CASMGLAGGQNRFYEQYF. The V gene is TRBV2, the J gene TRBJ2-7; 15 nucleotides line up with TRBD2. The CDR3 runs to 18 residues. V gave up 7 bases and J gave up 3 bases; unmatched junction bases: 13. Germline V gives CDR1 SNHLY, CDR2 FYNNEI. Full variable domain (rest looked up from reference TRBV2 and TRBJ2-7): EPEVTQTPSHQVTQMGQEVILRCVPISNHLYFYWYRQILGQKVEFLVSFYNNEISEKSEIFDDQFSVERPDGSNFTLKIRSTKLEDSAMYFCASMGLAGGQNRFYEQYFGPGTRLTVT.

The chain recombines TRBV6-1 with TRBJ2-7, with unresolved D. Looked up from germline, CDR1 is MNHNS and CDR2 is SASEGT. Trimming cost V 2 bases and J 2 bases, with 7 bases left between them. There are 13 residues in the CDR3. The CDR3 bases are TGTGCCAGCAGTGAATCAGGTCCCTACGAGCAGTACTTC. This gives the protein CASSESGPYEQYF.

The chain employs TRBV6-1 and TRBJ2-7; the D gene is possibly TRBD1 (6 bases). The ends were cut back, 6 bases at V and 0 bases at J, with 15 bases in the middle. The CDR3 runs to 15 residues. Germline values: CDR1 MNHNS, CDR2 SASEGT. The CDR3 region is CASSSWTASSYEQYF. DNA for the CDR3: TGTGCCAGCAGCTCTTGGACAGCAAGCTCCTACGAGCAGTACTTC.

The chain is built from TRBV5-1 and TRBJ1-6; D remains ambiguous. V was trimmed by 4 bases and J by 9 bases, leaving 11 bases between them. Germline V gene lookup returns CDR1 SGHRS and CDR2 YFSETQ. This CDR3 is built from 13 residues. The CDR3 sequence is CASSLSNSSPLHF. The CDR3 region has the DNA TGCGCCAGCAGCCTATCCAACAGTTCACCCCTCCACTTT.

This chain uses TRBV19 with TRBJ1-2; TRBD1 agrees at 7 bases. Per germline, CDR1 LNHDA and CDR2 SQIVND (reference sequence). V trimming: 5 bases; J trimming: 4 bases; junction bases outside the gene matches: 4. This CDR3 spans 13 amino acids. The CDR3: CASSPTGVYGYTF. In DNA, the CDR3 is TGTGCCAGTAGTCCAACAGGGGTCTATGGCTACACCTTC.

The gene calls are TRBV2 and TRBJ2-7, with D possibly TRBD1 on 7 matching bases. Per germline, CDR1 SNHLY and CDR2 FYNNEI. CDR3 length equals 13 residues. Deletions cut 8 bases from V and 4 bases from J, with 15 bases between. The CDR3 loop reads CASLVQGRYEQYF. DNA for the CDR3: TGTGCCAGCTTAGTACAGGGGAGGTACGAGCAGTACTTC. The entire variable domain, with the rest obtained from reference TRBV2 and TRBJ2-7, is as follows: EPEVTQTPSHQVTQMGQEVILRCVPISNHLYFYWYRQILGQKVEFLVSFYNNEISEKSEIFDDQFSVERPDGSNFTLKIRSTKLEDSAMYFCASLVQGRYEQYFGPGTRLTVT.

In its sample, this clone was seen a few times. V and J are TRBV15 and TRBJ2-3; 7 bases map to TRBD2. Germline trimming cut 0 bases from V and 5 bases from J; bases unmatched to any gene: 8. Looked up from germline, CDR1 is LNHNV and CDR2 is YYDKDF (reference sequence). This CDR3 is 16 amino acids long. CDR3 bases: TGTGCCACCAGCAGAGATCGGGGGGAAGAGGTAGATACGCAGTATTTT. It specifies CATSRDRGEEVDTQYF.

J is TRBJ1-6 and V is TRBV28; no reliable D call. Between the trimmed V and J ends, which lost 4 bases and 8 bases, there was a span of 12 bases. Germline CDR1 MDHEN, CDR2 SYDVKM. The CDR3 loop spans 14 amino acids. The chain's CDR3 is CASSWRINYSPLHF. The CDR3 DNA sequence: TGTGCCAGCAGTTGGCGGATTAATTATTCACCCCTCCACTTT. The whole variable domain, filled in from reference TRBV28 and TRBJ1-6, reads DVKVTQSSRYLVKRTGEKVFLECVQDMDHENMFWYRQDPGLGLRLIYFSYDVKMKEKGDIPEGYSVSREKKERFSLILESASTNQTSMYLCASSWRINYSPLHFGNGTRLTVT.

The rearrangement links TRBV19 to TRBJ2-2; 7 bases map to TRBD1. The CDR3 sequence is 16 residues long. Germline V gene lookup returns CDR1 LNHDA and CDR2 SQIVND (reference sequence). Trimming cost V 4 bases and J 2 bases; bases outside gene matches: 7. The CDR3 is CASSTTGTVNTGELFF. The CDR3 coding sequence is TGTGCCAGTAGTACCACCGGGACAGTAAACACCGGGGAGCTGTTTTTT. Drawing the rest from reference TRBV19 and TRBJ2-2, the complete variable domain is DGGITQSPKYLFRKEGQNVTLSCEQNLNHDAMYWYRQDPGQGLRLIYYSQIVNDFQKGDIAEGYSVSREKKESFPLTVTSAQKNPTAFYLCASSTTGTVNTGELFFGEGSRLTVL.

V usage is TRBV6-1 and J usage is TRBJ1-5; a possible D gene is TRBD1 (6 bases). The CDR3 is 13 amino acids. Trimming cost V 5 bases and J 2 bases, with 7 bases left between them. Germline V gene sequence: CDR1 MNHNS, CDR2 SASEGT. The CDR3 sequence: CASSRTGNQPQHF. The CDR3 coding sequence is TGTGCCAGCAGTCGGACAGGCAATCAGCCCCAGCATTTT.

The chain employs TRBV4-2 and TRBJ2-1; TRBD2 aligns across 13 bases. CDR1 LGHNA and CDR2 YNFKEQ come from the germline V gene. The length of the CDR3 is 18 residues. After removal of 2 bases from V and 5 bases from J, the junction contained 9 bases not matched to a gene. CDR3 region: CASSQPRPGTSGDNEQFF. The CDR3 region has the DNA TGTGCCAGCAGCCAACCACGTCCCGGGACTAGCGGGGACAATGAGCAGTTCTTC.

The gene calls are TRBV7-9 and TRBJ2-5; TRBD2 agrees at 8 bases. Per the germline V gene, CDR1 is SEHNR and CDR2 is FQNEAQ (reference sequence). The CDR3 totals 17 residues. V shed 5 bases and J 4 bases; nucleotides not matched to a gene: 15. The CDR3 DNA sequence: TGTGCCAGCAGCCTCCCCGCGCCGGGACTAGATCGAGAGACCCAGTACTTC. This codes for CASSLPAPGLDRETQYF.

V and J are TRBV7-9 and TRBJ2-7, with 8 nucleotides matching TRBD1. Germline CDR1 SEHNR, CDR2 FQNEAQ (reference sequence). The CDR3 runs to 16 residues. Losses at the gene ends were 1 base for V and 0 bases for J; bases not matched to a gene: 5. CDR3 in DNA: TGTGCCAGCAGCTTAGACTCAGGGGGCCCCTCCTACGAGCAGTACTTC. This translates into CASSLDSGGPSYEQYF.

The rearrangement uses TRBV11-2 and TRBJ1-3; tentative D call: TRBD1 (5 bases). The length of the CDR3 is 15 residues. V was trimmed by 1 base and J by 2 bases, leaving 9 bases between them. Looked up from germline, CDR1 is SGHAT and CDR2 is FQNNGV. CDR3 in amino acids: CASSLVTGPGNTIYF. CDR3 DNA: TGTGCCAGCAGCTTAGTTACAGGCCCTGGAAACACCATATATTTT.